Listed below are T cell receptor beta chains from one sample, sequenced in a study of control samples from healthy donors and cancer patients. Produced via immunoSEQ multiplex PCR; TCRdb's table is partial and in-frame only. This table has approximately 100,000 clones, approximately 89% appearing once. Specimen: blood. These receptors came from a man under 40 in good health. CDR3s include the opening cysteine and the closing phenylalanine or tryptophan. Fields, in order: CDR3 protein, CDR3 DNA, V gene, J gene, D gene, clone size. A D gene is named only where the DNA matches it firmly. Expanded clones get a size class; other rows say once, few or many, or leave the size out.

cdr3_aa: CAWSGGGGTDTQYF
cdr3_nt: TGTGCCTGGAGTGGTGGGGGGGGCACAGATACGCAGTATTTT
v_call: TRBV30
j_call: TRBJ2-3
d_call: TRBD2
clone_size: .

cdr3_aa: CATSAPGWGSPLHF
cdr3_nt: TGTGCCACCAGCGCCCCCGGTTGGGGTTCACCCCTCCACTTT
v_call: TRBV24-1
j_call: TRBJ1-6
d_call: .
clone_size: once

cdr3_aa: CASSYGSGPRPYEQYF
cdr3_nt: TGTGCCAGCAGTTACGGAAGCGGCCCCCGGCCCTACGAGCAGTACTTC
v_call: TRBV6-5
j_call: TRBJ2-7
d_call: .
clone_size: .

cdr3_aa: CASSLAGLAYNEQFF
cdr3_nt: TGTGCCAGCAGCTTAGCGGGACTAGCCTACAATGAGCAGTTCTTC
v_call: TRBV7-2
j_call: TRBJ2-1
d_call: TRBD2
clone_size: .

cdr3_aa: CAWSVLSNTEAFF
cdr3_nt: TGTGCCTGGAGTGTACTCTCGAACACTGAAGCTTTCTTT
v_call: TRBV30
j_call: TRBJ1-1
d_call: .
clone_size: .

cdr3_aa: CASSLKGSGNTIYF
cdr3_nt: TGTGCCAGCAGCTTAAAGGGCTCTGGAAACACCATATATTTT
v_call: TRBV7-2
j_call: TRBJ1-3
d_call: .
clone_size: .

cdr3_aa: CASSEDGYFTDTQYF
cdr3_nt: TGTGCCAGCAGTGAAGACGGCTACTTCACAGATACGCAGTATTTT
v_call: TRBV6-1
j_call: TRBJ2-3
d_call: .
clone_size: once

cdr3_aa: CSVAQTGSGQPQHF
cdr3_nt: TGCAGCGTTGCCCAGACAGGGAGCGGTCAGCCCCAGCATTTT
v_call: TRBV29-1
j_call: TRBJ1-5
d_call: TRBD1
clone_size: .

cdr3_aa: CASSLRSYNSPLHF
cdr3_nt: TGCGCCAGCAGCTTGCGCTCCTATAATTCACCCCTCCACTTT
v_call: TRBV5-1
j_call: TRBJ1-6
d_call: .
clone_size: .

cdr3_aa: CASSSGSLAGMNTEAFF
cdr3_nt: TGTGCCAGCAGCTCCGGATCTCTCGCCGGGATGAACACTGAAGCTTTCTTT
v_call: TRBV7-3
j_call: TRBJ1-1
d_call: .
clone_size: .

cdr3_aa: CATSDPTSGGLSSYNEQFF
cdr3_nt: TGTGCCACCAGTGACCCGACTAGCGGGGGTCTGAGCTCCTACAATGAGCAGTTCTTC
v_call: TRBV24-1
j_call: TRBJ2-1
d_call: TRBD2
clone_size: .

cdr3_aa: CASSPTGSSAEAFF
cdr3_nt: TGCGCCAGCAGCCCCACAGGGAGCAGCGCTGAAGCTTTCTTT
v_call: TRBV4-1
j_call: TRBJ1-1
d_call: .
clone_size: .

cdr3_aa: CASSAFGSGASSYEQYF
cdr3_nt: TGTGCCAGCAGTGCCTTTGGGAGCGGGGCCAGCTCCTACGAGCAGTACTTC
v_call: TRBV25-1
j_call: TRBJ2-7
d_call: TRBD2
clone_size: .

cdr3_aa: CASSRLGWNTEAFF
cdr3_nt: TGTGCCAGCAGCCGCTTGGGTTGGAACACTGAAGCTTTCTTT
v_call: TRBV7-2
j_call: TRBJ1-1
d_call: .
clone_size: .

cdr3_aa: CASSQVIGGPHGYTF
cdr3_nt: TGTGCCAGCAGCCAAGTCATAGGGGGTCCCCATGGCTACACCTTC
v_call: TRBV3-1/TRBV3-2
j_call: TRBJ1-2
d_call: .
clone_size: .

cdr3_aa: CASSPGRGDSPLHF
cdr3_nt: TGTGCCAGCAGCCCCGGGCGGGGTGATTCACCCCTCCACTTT
v_call: TRBV11-2
j_call: TRBJ1-6
d_call: .
clone_size: .

cdr3_aa: CASSLGRTGTGGAETQYF
cdr3_nt: TGTGCCAGCAGCTTAGGACGGACCGGGACAGGGGGCGCAGAGACCCAGTACTTC
v_call: TRBV11-3
j_call: TRBJ2-5
d_call: TRBD1
clone_size: .

cdr3_aa: CASSLVGQGAKSRGYTF
cdr3_nt: TGTGCCAGCAGCTTAGTGGGACAGGGGGCCAAGTCGCGGGGCTACACCTTC
v_call: TRBV7-9
j_call: TRBJ1-2
d_call: TRBD1
clone_size: .

cdr3_aa: CASSPTSGEAKNIQYF
cdr3_nt: TGTGCCAGCAGCCCAACCTCAGGGGAAGCCAAAAACATTCAGTACTTC
v_call: TRBV7-9
j_call: TRBJ2-4
d_call: .
clone_size: .

cdr3_aa: CASSDVLQWGIYGYTF
cdr3_nt: TGTGCCAGCAGTGACGTCCTCCAATGGGGGATCTATGGCTACACCTTC
v_call: TRBV6-4
j_call: TRBJ1-2
d_call: .
clone_size: .

cdr3_aa: CASGARGDTEAFF
cdr3_nt: TGTGCCAGCGGCGCCCGGGGGGACACTGAAGCTTTCTTT
v_call: TRBV2
j_call: TRBJ1-1
d_call: .
clone_size: few

cdr3_aa: CASMGFLSTDTQYF
cdr3_nt: TGTGCCAGCATGGGGTTCCTTAGCACAGATACGCAGTATTTT
v_call: TRBV2
j_call: TRBJ2-3
d_call: .
clone_size: .

cdr3_aa: CASSMEAGGQGEQFF
cdr3_nt: TGTGCCAGTAGTATGGAAGCGGGGGGGCAGGGGGAGCAGTTCTTC
v_call: TRBV19
j_call: TRBJ2-1
d_call: TRBD2
clone_size: once

cdr3_aa: CASGGTLNTEAFF
cdr3_nt: TGTGCCTCGGGGGGCACACTGAACACTGAAGCTTTCTTT
v_call: TRBV30
j_call: TRBJ1-1
d_call: .
clone_size: .

cdr3_aa: CASSFGPGQSMNTEAFF
cdr3_nt: TGTGCCAGCAGCTTTGGCCCGGGACAGTCTATGAACACTGAAGCTTTCTTT
v_call: TRBV5-8
j_call: TRBJ1-1
d_call: TRBD1
clone_size: .

cdr3_aa: CASSLRTYGTSGANYEQYF
cdr3_nt: TGTGCCAGCAGCCTGAGAACCTACGGGACTAGCGGGGCAAACTACGAGCAGTACTTC
v_call: TRBV5-6
j_call: TRBJ2-7
d_call: TRBD2
clone_size: .

cdr3_aa: CASSRQYGYTF
cdr3_nt: TGTGCCAGCAGCCGCCAATATGGCTACACCTTC
v_call: TRBV12-3/TRBV12-4
j_call: TRBJ1-2
d_call: .
clone_size: .

cdr3_aa: CARSPKRLQGPVFGNEQFF
cdr3_nt: TGTGCCAGAAGCCCAAAACGACTACAGGGTCCGGTATTTGGCAATGAGCAGTTCTTC
v_call: TRBV5-3
j_call: TRBJ2-1
d_call: .
clone_size: .

cdr3_aa: CASSGGLAGGTSYEQYF
cdr3_nt: TGTGCCAGCAGTGGAGGGCTAGCGGGGGGCACATCCTACGAGCAGTACTTC
v_call: TRBV2
j_call: TRBJ2-7
d_call: TRBD2
clone_size: .

cdr3_aa: CATEPGTGGQETQYF
cdr3_nt: TGTGCCACAGAACCCGGGACAGGGGGCCAGGAGACCCAGTACTTC
v_call: TRBV24-1
j_call: TRBJ2-5
d_call: TRBD1
clone_size: .

cdr3_aa: CATSRDRNRGETQYF
cdr3_nt: TGTGCCACCAGCAGAGATCGGAACAGGGGAGAGACCCAGTACTTC
v_call: TRBV15
j_call: TRBJ2-5
d_call: TRBD1
clone_size: .

cdr3_aa: CASRLALAGGLTSTDTQYF
cdr3_nt: TGTGCAAGTCGCTTAGCCCTAGCGGGGGGACTCACTAGCACAGATACGCAGTATTTT
v_call: TRBV12-2
j_call: TRBJ2-3
d_call: .
clone_size: .

cdr3_aa: CASSPQGIEQYF
cdr3_nt: TGTGCCAGCAGTCCACAGGGAATAGAGCAGTACTTC
v_call: TRBV7-2
j_call: TRBJ2-7
d_call: .
clone_size: .

cdr3_aa: CASRLQGAVTEAFF
cdr3_nt: TGTGCCAGCAGGCTACAGGGGGCGGTTACTGAAGCTTTCTTT
v_call: TRBV6-5
j_call: TRBJ1-1
d_call: TRBD1
clone_size: .

cdr3_aa: CAWSLRGSVLHYEQYF
cdr3_nt: TGTGCCTGGAGTCTTCGGGGTTCCGTCCTCCACTACGAGCAGTACTTC
v_call: TRBV30
j_call: TRBJ2-7
d_call: .
clone_size: .

cdr3_aa: CASSQGTGGQETQYF
cdr3_nt: TGTGCCAGCAGTCAGGGGACAGGGGGCCAAGAGACCCAGTACTTC
v_call: TRBV2
j_call: TRBJ2-5
d_call: TRBD1
clone_size: .

cdr3_aa: CASSLAGQGAWNEQFF
cdr3_nt: TGCGCCAGCAGCTTGGCGGGACAGGGGGCCTGGAATGAGCAGTTCTTC
v_call: TRBV5-1
j_call: TRBJ2-1
d_call: TRBD1
clone_size: .

cdr3_aa: CSFQDRGVDGYTF
cdr3_nt: TGCAGCTTCCAAGACAGGGGAGTGGATGGCTACACCTTC
v_call: TRBV29-1
j_call: TRBJ1-2
d_call: TRBD1
clone_size: once

cdr3_aa: CASSGRGPTSTDTQYF
cdr3_nt: TGTGCCAGCAGTGGCCGGGGTCCGACGAGCACAGATACGCAGTATTTT
v_call: TRBV27
j_call: TRBJ2-3
d_call: .
clone_size: .

cdr3_aa: CAWSLGEGGLVATNEKLFF
cdr3_nt: TGTGCCTGGAGCCTAGGGGAAGGGGGCTTGGTGGCAACTAATGAAAAACTGTTTTTT
v_call: TRBV30
j_call: TRBJ1-4
d_call: TRBD1
clone_size: .

cdr3_aa: CASSPTSGGVTDTQYF
cdr3_nt: TGTGCCAGCAGCCCTACTAGCGGGGGCGTTACAGATACGCAGTATTTT
v_call: TRBV7-9
j_call: TRBJ2-3
d_call: TRBD2
clone_size: .

cdr3_aa: CASSTHRGGYGYTF
cdr3_nt: TGTGCCAGCAGCACCCACAGGGGTGGCTATGGCTACACCTTC
v_call: TRBV9
j_call: TRBJ1-2
d_call: TRBD1
clone_size: .

cdr3_aa: CASSHPGGDEAFF
cdr3_nt: TGCGCCAGCAGCCATCCCGGAGGCGATGAAGCTTTCTTT
v_call: TRBV4-1
j_call: TRBJ1-1
d_call: .
clone_size: .

cdr3_aa: CASSARAGFSYEQYF
cdr3_nt: TGTGCCAGCAGTGCACGAGCGGGGTTTTCCTACGAGCAGTACTTC
v_call: TRBV2
j_call: TRBJ2-7
d_call: TRBD2
clone_size: .

cdr3_aa: CAWTLLSRTLNTGELFF
cdr3_nt: TGTGCCTGGACCCTTCTATCCAGGACTTTGAACACCGGGGAGCTGTTTTTT
v_call: TRBV30
j_call: TRBJ2-2
d_call: .
clone_size: .

cdr3_aa: CASSGRRGDTQYF
cdr3_nt: TGTGCCAGCAGCGGACGGAGGGGCGATACGCAGTATTTT
v_call: TRBV3-1/TRBV3-2
j_call: TRBJ2-3
d_call: .
clone_size: .

cdr3_aa: CASSASFEQFF
cdr3_nt: TGTGCCAGCTCAGCCTCATTTGAGCAGTTCTTC
v_call: TRBV18
j_call: TRBJ2-1
d_call: .
clone_size: .

cdr3_aa: CASNTAGESNEQFF
cdr3_nt: TGTGCCAGCAACACGGCGGGGGAGTCCAATGAGCAGTTCTTC
v_call: TRBV6-5
j_call: TRBJ2-1
d_call: TRBD2
clone_size: few

cdr3_aa: CASSRLPSAYEQYF
cdr3_nt: TGTGCCAGCAGCCGACTCCCCTCAGCCTACGAGCAGTACTTC
v_call: TRBV14
j_call: TRBJ2-7
d_call: .
clone_size: .

cdr3_aa: CASSIGTSAETQYF
cdr3_nt: TGTGCCAGTAGTATAGGAACTAGCGCTGAGACCCAGTACTTC
v_call: TRBV19
j_call: TRBJ2-5
d_call: TRBD2
clone_size: .

cdr3_aa: CASSGRGEQFF
cdr3_nt: TGTGCCAGCAGTGGGCGAGGCGAGCAGTTCTTC
v_call: TRBV2
j_call: TRBJ2-1
d_call: .
clone_size: .

cdr3_aa: CASSLGGSASYEQYF
cdr3_nt: TGCGCCAGCAGCTTGGGAGGGAGCGCTTCCTACGAGCAGTACTTC
v_call: TRBV5-1
j_call: TRBJ2-7
d_call: .
clone_size: .

cdr3_aa: CASSSLEPQHF
cdr3_nt: TGTGCCAGCAGTTCATTGGAGCCCCAGCATTTT
v_call: TRBV28
j_call: TRBJ1-5
d_call: .
clone_size: .

cdr3_aa: CASRTGRGGRSNIQYF
cdr3_nt: TGTGCCAGCAGGACCGGGAGGGGGGGGCGGAGTAACATTCAGTACTTC
v_call: TRBV6-6
j_call: TRBJ2-4
d_call: TRBD2
clone_size: .

cdr3_aa: CASSLGQGEQFF
cdr3_nt: TGTGCCAGCAGCTTGGGACAGGGTGAGCAGTTCTTC
v_call: TRBV5-4
j_call: TRBJ2-1
d_call: TRBD1
clone_size: .

cdr3_aa: CASSQVGGAGETQYF
cdr3_nt: TGTGCCAGCAGCCAAGTAGGGGGGGCTGGGGAGACCCAGTACTTC
v_call: TRBV14
j_call: TRBJ2-5
d_call: .
clone_size: .

cdr3_aa: CASSPGRGNSPLHF
cdr3_nt: TGCGCCAGCAGCCCCGGGAGAGGAAATTCACCCCTCCACTTT
v_call: TRBV4-1
j_call: TRBJ1-6
d_call: .
clone_size: .